Here is one TCR beta chain with its context. J lost 6 bases, V lost 5 bases, and 12 bases had no gene match. Germline V gene lookup returns CDR1 SEHNR and CDR2 FQNEAQ (reference sequence). The CDR3 loop spans 15 amino acids. Some clones are missing from TCRdb's copy, which holds only in-frame ones; the method was immunoSEQ multiplex PCR. In the table there are 200,000 to 300,000 clones, more than 85% of which are singletons. These data belong to a study of blood T cell repertoires in COVID-19. Whole-study context: The study drew acute and convalescent COVID-19 samples from the United States, Italy and Spain. T cells, B-cell-depleted T cells, or PBMCs supplied cDNA or gDNA.

Seattle's enrolled individuals joined amid active infection and were then monitored longitudinally. This chain connects TRBV7-9 to TRBJ2-7; 8 bases line up with TRBD1. Source material: peripheral blood. The clonotype comes from a person aged 18 to 35 with COVID-19, enrolled during active disease. The CDR3 sequence: CASSRGTGGVGEQYF. DNA for the CDR3: TGTGCCAGCAGCCGCGGGACAGGCGGTGTGGGCGAGCAGTACTTC. The whole variable domain, filled in from reference TRBV7-9 and TRBJ2-7, reads DTGVSQNPRHKITKRGQNVTFRCDPISEHNRLYWYRQTLGQGPEFLTYFQNEAQLEKSRLLSDRFSAERPKGSFSTLEIQRTEQGDSAMYLCASSRGTGGVGEQYFGPGTRLTVT.